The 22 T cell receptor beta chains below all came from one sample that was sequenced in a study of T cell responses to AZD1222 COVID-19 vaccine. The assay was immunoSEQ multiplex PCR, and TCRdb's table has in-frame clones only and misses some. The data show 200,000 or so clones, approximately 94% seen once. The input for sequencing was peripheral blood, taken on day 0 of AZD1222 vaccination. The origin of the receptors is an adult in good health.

As DNA, the CDR3 is TGTGCCAGCAGTGAGATGGGGGCAAAATCGGAAGCTTTCTTT. Encoded protein: CASSEMGAKSEAFF. The chain uses TRBV2 and TRBJ1-1; perhaps TRBD1 as D (6 bases). Germline values: CDR1 SNHLY, CDR2 FYNNEI. The V end lost 3 bases, the J end lost 8 bases, and 16 bases lay between the germline ends. The CDR3 has 14 amino acids.

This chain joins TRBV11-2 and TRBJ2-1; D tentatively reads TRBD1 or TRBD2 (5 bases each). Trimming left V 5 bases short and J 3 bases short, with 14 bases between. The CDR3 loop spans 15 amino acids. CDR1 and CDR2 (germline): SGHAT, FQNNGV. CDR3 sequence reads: CASSPPGTIYNEQFF. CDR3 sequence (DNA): TGTGCCAGCAGCCCACCCGGGACCATCTACAATGAGCAGTTCTTC.

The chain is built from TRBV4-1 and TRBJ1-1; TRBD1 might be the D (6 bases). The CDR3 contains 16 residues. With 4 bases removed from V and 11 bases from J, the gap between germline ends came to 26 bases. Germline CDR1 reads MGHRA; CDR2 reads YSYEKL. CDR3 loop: CASSPFGRGGLHGAFF. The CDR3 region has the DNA TGCGCCAGCAGCCCGTTTGGGCGGGGGGGCCTCCACGGCGCTTTCTTT.

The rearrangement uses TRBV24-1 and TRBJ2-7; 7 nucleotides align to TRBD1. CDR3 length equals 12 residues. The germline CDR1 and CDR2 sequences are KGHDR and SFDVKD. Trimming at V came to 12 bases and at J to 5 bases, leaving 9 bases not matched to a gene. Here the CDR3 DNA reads TGTGCCCTACGGGACAGTACGAACGAGCAGTACTTC. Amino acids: CALRDSTNEQYF.

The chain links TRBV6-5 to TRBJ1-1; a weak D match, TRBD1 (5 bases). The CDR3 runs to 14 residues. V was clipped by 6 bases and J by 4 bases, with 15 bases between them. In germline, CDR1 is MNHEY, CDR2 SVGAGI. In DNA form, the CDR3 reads TGTGCCAGCAGAAAGCGGGAGCAGGGCACTGAAGCTTTCTTT. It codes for CASRKREQGTEAFF.

This chain's CDR3 is CASSSPRTGTNEKLFF. CDR3 nucleotides: TGTGCCAGCAGTTCGCCCCGGACGGGAACTAATGAAAAACTGTTTTTT. The genes are TRBV28 and TRBJ1-4; D gene unclear. V gave up 4 bases and J gave up 1 base, with 13 bases separating them. The CDR3 contains 16 residues. Germline lookup yields CDR1 MDHEN and CDR2 SYDVKM. Variable domain in full (rest from reference TRBV28 and TRBJ1-4): DVKVTQSSRYLVKRTGEKVFLECVQDMDHENMFWYRQDPGLGLRLIYFSYDVKMKEKGDIPEGYSVSREKKERFSLILESASTNQTSMYLCASSSPRTGTNEKLFFGSGTQLSVL.

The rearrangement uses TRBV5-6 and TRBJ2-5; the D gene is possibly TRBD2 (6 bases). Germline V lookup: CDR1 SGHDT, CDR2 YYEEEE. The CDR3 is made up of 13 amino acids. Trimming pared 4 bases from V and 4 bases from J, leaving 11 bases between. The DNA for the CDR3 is TGTGCCAGCAGCCAAGTGGGGGGAGAGACCCAGTACTTC. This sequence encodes CASSQVGGETQYF.

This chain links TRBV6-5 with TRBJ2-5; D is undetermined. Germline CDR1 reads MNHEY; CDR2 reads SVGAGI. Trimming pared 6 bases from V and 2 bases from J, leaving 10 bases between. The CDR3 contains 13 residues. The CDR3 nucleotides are TGTGCCAGCAGACAGAGGCAGCAAGAGACCCAGTACTTC. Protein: CASRQRQQETQYF.

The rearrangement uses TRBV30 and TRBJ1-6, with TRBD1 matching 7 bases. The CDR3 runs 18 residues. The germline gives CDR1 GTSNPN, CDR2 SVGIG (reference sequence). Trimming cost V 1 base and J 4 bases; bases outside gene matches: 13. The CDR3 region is CAWSGQGDLVGYNSPLHF. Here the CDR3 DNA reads TGTGCCTGGAGTGGACAGGGAGACCTCGTCGGGTATAATTCACCCCTCCACTTT.

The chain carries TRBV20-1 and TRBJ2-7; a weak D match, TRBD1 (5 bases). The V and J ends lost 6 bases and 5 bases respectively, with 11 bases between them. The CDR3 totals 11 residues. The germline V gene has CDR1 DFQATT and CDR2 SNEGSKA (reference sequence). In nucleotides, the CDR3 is TGCAGTGCAAGTTCAGGGAACGAGCAGTACTTC. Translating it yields CSASSGNEQYF.

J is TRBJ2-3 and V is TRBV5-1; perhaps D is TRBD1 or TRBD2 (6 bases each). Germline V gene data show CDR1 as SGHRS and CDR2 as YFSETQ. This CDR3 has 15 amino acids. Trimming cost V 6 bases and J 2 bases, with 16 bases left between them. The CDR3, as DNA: TGCGCCAGCACCAACCCTCGGGGGCCCACAGATACGCAGTATTTT. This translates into CASTNPRGPTDTQYF.

In DNA form, the CDR3 reads TGTGCCAGCAGCCATAACAGGGTCCTCAATGAGCAGTTCTTC. It yields the protein CASSHNRVLNEQFF. The V call is TRBV3-1 (or the pseudogene TRBV3-2), the J call TRBJ2-1; D possibly corresponds to TRBD1 (6 bases). The CDR3 loop spans 14 amino acids. Between the trimmed V and J ends, which lost 3 bases and 6 bases, there was a span of 12 bases. From germline, CDR1 is LGHDT and CDR2 YNNKEL (reference sequence).

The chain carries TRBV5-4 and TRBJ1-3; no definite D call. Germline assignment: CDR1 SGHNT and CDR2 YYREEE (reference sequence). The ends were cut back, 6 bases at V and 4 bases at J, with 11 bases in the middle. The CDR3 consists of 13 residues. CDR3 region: CASTVLGGNTIYF. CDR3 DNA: TGTGCCAGCACTGTTCTCGGCGGAAACACCATATATTTT.

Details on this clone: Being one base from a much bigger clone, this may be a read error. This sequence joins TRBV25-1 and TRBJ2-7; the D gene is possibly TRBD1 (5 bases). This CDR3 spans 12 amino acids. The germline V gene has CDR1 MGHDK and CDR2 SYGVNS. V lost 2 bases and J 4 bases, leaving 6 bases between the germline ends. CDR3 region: CASSEQGYEQYF. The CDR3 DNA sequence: TGTGCCAGCAGTGAACAGGGTTACGAGCAGTACTTC.

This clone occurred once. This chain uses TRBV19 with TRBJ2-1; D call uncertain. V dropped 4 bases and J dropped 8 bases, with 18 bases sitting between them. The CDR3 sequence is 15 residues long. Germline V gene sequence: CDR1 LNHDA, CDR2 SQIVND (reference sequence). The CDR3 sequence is CASSNLRSPGHEQFF. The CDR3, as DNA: TGTGCCAGTAGTAATCTGCGGTCCCCCGGCCATGAGCAGTTCTTC. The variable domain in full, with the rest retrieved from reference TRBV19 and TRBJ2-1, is DGGITQSPKYLFRKEGQNVTLSCEQNLNHDAMYWYRQDPGQGLRLIYYSQIVNDFQKGDIAEGYSVSREKKESFPLTVTSAQKNPTAFYLCASSNLRSPGHEQFFGPGTRLTVL.

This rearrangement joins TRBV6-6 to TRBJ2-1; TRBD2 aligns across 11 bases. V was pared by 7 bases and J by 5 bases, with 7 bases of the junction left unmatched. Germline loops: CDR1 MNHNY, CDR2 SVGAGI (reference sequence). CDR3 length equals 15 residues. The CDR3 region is CASTQLAGGNNEQFF. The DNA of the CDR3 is TGTGCCAGCACCCAGCTAGCGGGAGGCAACAATGAGCAGTTCTTC.

DNA for the CDR3: TGTGCCATCAATGGAGAGACAGAGAACAATGAGCAGTTCTTC. Protein product: CAINGETENNEQFF. V and J are TRBV10-3 and TRBJ2-1; possibly TRBD1 for D (5 bases). Germline CDR1 is ENHRY and CDR2 is SYGVKD. Trimming cost V 7 bases and J 5 bases, with 15 bases left between them. The CDR3 extends over 14 amino acids.

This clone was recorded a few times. The CDR3, as DNA: TGTGCCAGTAGTAGGACAGATAGCAATCAGCCCCAGCATTTT. Translating it yields CASSRTDSNQPQHF. The chain is built from TRBV19 and TRBJ1-5; tentatively, D is TRBD1 (6 bases). Trimming removed 4 bases at V and 0 bases at J, with 7 bases between. The CDR3 is 14 amino acids. Germline values: CDR1 LNHDA, CDR2 SQIVND (reference sequence).

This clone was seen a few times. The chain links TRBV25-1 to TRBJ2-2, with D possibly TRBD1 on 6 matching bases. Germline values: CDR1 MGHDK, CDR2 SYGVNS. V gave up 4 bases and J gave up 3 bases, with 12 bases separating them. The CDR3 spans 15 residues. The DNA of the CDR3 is TGTGCCAGCAGTGGGGGGCTTCTTGACACCGGGGAGCTGTTTTTT. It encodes CASSGGLLDTGELFF.

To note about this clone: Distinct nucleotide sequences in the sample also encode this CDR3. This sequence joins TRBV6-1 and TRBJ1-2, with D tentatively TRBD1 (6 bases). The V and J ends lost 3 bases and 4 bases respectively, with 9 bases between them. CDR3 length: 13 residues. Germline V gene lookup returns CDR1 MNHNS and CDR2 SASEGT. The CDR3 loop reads CASSDGGGYGYTF. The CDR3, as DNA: TGTGCCAGCAGTGACGGGGGCGGCTATGGCTACACCTTC.

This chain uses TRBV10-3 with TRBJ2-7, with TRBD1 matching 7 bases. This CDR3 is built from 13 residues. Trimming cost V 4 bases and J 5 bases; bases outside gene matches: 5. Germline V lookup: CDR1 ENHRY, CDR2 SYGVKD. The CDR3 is CAISGTGQDEQYF. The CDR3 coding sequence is TGTGCCATCAGTGGAACCGGACAGGACGAGCAGTACTTC.

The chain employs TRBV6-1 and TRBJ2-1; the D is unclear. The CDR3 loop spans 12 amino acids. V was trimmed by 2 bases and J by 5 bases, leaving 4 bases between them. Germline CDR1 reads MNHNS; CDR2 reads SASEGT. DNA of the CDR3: TGTGCCAGCAGTGAACCGCACAATGAGCAGTTCTTC. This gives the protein CASSEPHNEQFF.